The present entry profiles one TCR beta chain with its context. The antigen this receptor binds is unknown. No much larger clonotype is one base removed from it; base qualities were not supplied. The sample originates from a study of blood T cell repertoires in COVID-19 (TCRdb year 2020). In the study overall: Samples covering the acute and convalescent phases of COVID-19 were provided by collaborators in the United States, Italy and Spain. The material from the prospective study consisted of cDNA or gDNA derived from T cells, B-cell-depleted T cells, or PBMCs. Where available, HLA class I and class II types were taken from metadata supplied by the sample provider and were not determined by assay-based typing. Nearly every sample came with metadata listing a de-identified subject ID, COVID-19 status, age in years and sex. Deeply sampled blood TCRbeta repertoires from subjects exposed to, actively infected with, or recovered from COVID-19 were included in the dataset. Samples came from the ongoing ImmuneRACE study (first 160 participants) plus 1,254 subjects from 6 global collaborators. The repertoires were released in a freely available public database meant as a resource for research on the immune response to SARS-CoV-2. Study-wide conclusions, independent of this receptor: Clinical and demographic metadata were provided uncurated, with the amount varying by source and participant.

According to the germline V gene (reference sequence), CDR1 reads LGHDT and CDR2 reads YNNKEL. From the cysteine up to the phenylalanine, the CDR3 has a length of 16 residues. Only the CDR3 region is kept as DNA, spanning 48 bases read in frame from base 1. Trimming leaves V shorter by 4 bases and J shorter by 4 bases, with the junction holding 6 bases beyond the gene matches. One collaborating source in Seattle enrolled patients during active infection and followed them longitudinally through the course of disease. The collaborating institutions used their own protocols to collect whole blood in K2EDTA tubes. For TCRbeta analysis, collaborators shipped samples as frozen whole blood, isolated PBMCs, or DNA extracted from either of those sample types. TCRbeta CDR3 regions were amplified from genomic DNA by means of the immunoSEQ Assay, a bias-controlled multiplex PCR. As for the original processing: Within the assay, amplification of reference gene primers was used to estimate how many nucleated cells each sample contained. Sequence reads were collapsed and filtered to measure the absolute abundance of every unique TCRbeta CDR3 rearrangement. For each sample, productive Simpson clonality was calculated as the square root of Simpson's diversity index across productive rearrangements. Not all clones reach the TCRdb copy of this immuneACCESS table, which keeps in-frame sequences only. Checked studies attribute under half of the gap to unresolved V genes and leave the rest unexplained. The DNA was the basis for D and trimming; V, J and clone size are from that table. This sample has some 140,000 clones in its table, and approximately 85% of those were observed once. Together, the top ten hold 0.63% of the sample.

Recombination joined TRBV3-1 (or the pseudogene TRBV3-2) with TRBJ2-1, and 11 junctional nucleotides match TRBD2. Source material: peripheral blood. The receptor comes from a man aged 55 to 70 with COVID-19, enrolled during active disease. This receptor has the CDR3 CASSPLSGGAYNEQFF. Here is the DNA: TGTGCCAGCAGCCCCCTTAGCGGGGGGGCTTACAATGAGCAGTTCTTC.